The clone carrying this T cell receptor (beta chain) appeared a few times. Its cognate antigen is unknown. This may stem from a read error, because a much larger clone lies one nucleotide away. The entry originates in a study of tumor-infiltrating lymphocytes in primary liver carcinoma. Co-extracted RNA and DNA came from 20-30 mg of unsorted bulk tissue. Patients diagnosed with primary liver carcinoma received treatment through surgical resection. Patients had chronic HBV infection and were treatment-naive. With around 490 ng total RNA as template and a constant-region primer, TCR beta cDNA was made. Slightly modified ARM-PCR with three nested multiplex PCR rounds yielded TCR beta libraries. TRBV1-TRBV30 forward primers paired with a C-beta reverse primer drove the first two PCR rounds, about 10 cycles each. TCRdb processed the multiplex PCR reads anew with MiXCR; each CDR3 protein has one entry. The data show 95,000 to 150,000 distinct CDR3 sequences, 55% to 75% seen once.

Looked up from germline, CDR1 is SQVTM and CDR2 is ANQGSEA. The CDR3 extends over 12 amino acids. The J segment lost 1 base and the V segment lost 8 bases, leaving 3 bases of the junction unmatched. Study-level findings and limits: The study found a significantly higher top-250-clone fraction in tumors than in blood (p = 0.039). Detection in all five tumor regions applied to only about 7.5-24% of top clones.

The sequence came from a woman in her sixties or seventies with primary liver carcinoma and hepatitis B virus infection. The chain recombines TRBV29-1 with TRBJ1-1; 8 positions match TRBD1. The sequenced sample consisted of liver tumor tissue from sampling region 3. Subset indicated: tumor region T3, left-lateral pole. As DNA, the CDR3 is TGCAGCACTGGGACAGGGAACACTGAAGCTTTCTTT. Its translation is CSTGTGNTEAFF.